This record covers a single T cell receptor beta chain. What antigen it recognizes has not been identified. No base quality information exists; no much larger clone differs at one position. CDR1 KGHSH and CDR2 LQKENI are derived from the germline V gene. V gives up 4 bases and J gives up 12 bases, and the segment between their germline ends measures 12 bases. Inclusive of the bounding cysteine and phenylalanine, the CDR3 is 12 residues long. Only the CDR3 portion is preserved as DNA: 36 bases, with reading frame beginning at the first base. Receptor amplification or capture employed the immunoSEQ multiplex PCR assay. Under the source paper's analysis protocol: Shannon entropy, which takes clonal size distribution into account, was used to quantify repertoire diversity. The Gini-Simpson index (Simpson_1-D) served as the measure of how unequally clonotypes were distributed. TCRdb retrieved this table from immuneACCESS and kept in-frame rearrangements only. Not all clones are present; in checked studies, unresolved V genes account for under half, and no reason is known for the remainder. Clone size and V and J calls were adopted from that table, with D and trimming inferred from the DNA. In all, the sample holds about 32,000 clones, and around 90% of those were seen once. The ten largest clones add up to 0.7% to 0.9% of the sample.

The data derive from a study of stem cell transplantation in POMP-related autoinflammatory disease (dated by TCRdb to the early 2020s). At the level of the whole study: The study hypothesis was that defective thymoproteasomes impair MHC class I-dependent CD8+ T-cell differentiation and positive selection, which skews the TRB repertoire. Prior to transplant, the patients had skewing toward CD4+ naive T cells, low CD8+ T-cell proportions, and reduced T-cell cytokine secretion. To find out how POMP deficiency affects T-cell receptor beta repertoire diversity and CDR3 characteristics, high-throughput TRB sequencing was used. General findings and caveats noted by the study authors: In PRAID patients, the trend toward increased clonality and lower diversity reached statistical significance only for regulatory T cells. A restricted number of unique TRB V-J gene pairings was observed in PRAID patients. A trend toward lower TRB diversity and higher clonality was observed in PRAID patients across all analyzed T-cell subsets.

Per the publication, the time point label means: before hematopoietic stem cell transplant. PRAID was a condition in which autoinflammation came alongside prominent immunodeficiency. Before TRB sequencing, the T-cell subsets, namely conventional T cells, CD8+ T cells, regulatory T cells, and T follicular helper cells, were sorted. The TCR originated in a human donor with POMP-related autoinflammation and immune dysregulation (PRAID). Source: CD4+ T cells from PBMCs, taken before stem cell transplantation. The chain is encoded by TRBV18 joined to TRBJ2-2; the D gene is possibly TRBD1, with 5 bases matching. The nucleotide sequence is TGTGCCAGCTCACTTGACAGCCCTCAGCTGTTTTTT. The translation is CASSLDSPQLFF.